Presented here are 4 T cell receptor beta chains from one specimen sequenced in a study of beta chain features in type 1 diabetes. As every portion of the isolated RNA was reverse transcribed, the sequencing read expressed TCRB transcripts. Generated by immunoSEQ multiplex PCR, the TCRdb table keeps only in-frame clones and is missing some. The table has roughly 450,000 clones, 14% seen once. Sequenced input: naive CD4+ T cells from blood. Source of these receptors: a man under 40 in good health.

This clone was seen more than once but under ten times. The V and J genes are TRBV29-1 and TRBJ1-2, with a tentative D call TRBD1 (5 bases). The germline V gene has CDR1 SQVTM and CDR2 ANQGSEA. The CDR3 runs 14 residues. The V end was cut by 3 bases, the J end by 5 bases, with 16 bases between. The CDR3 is CSVDSSTVPYGYTF. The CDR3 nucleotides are TGCAGCGTTGATTCTTCGACAGTACCATATGGCTACACCTTC.

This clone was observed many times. The chain's CDR3 is CATSRLSGTDEQFF. The CDR3 DNA reads TGTGCCACCAGCAGACTGAGCGGGACCGATGAGCAGTTCTTC. The J gene is TRBJ2-1, the V gene TRBV15, with 7 bases fitting TRBD2. Per germline, CDR1 LNHNV and CDR2 YYDKDF (reference sequence). The CDR3 contains 14 residues. The V and J ends lost 2 bases and 8 bases, in that order; junction bases with no gene match: 6. The variable domain in full, completed from reference TRBV15 and TRBJ2-1, reads DAMVIQNPRYQVTQFGKPVTLSCSQTLNHNVMYWYQQKSSQAPKLLFHYYDKDFNNEADTPDNFQSRRPNTSFCFLDIRSPGLGDTAMYLCATSRLSGTDEQFFGPGTRLTVL.

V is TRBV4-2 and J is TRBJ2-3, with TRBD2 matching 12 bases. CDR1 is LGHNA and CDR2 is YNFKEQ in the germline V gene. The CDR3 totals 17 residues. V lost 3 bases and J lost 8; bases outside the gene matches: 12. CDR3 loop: CASSHVMLAGGPGTQYF. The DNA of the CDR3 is TGTGCCAGCAGCCACGTAATGCTAGCGGGAGGGCCGGGTACGCAGTATTTT.

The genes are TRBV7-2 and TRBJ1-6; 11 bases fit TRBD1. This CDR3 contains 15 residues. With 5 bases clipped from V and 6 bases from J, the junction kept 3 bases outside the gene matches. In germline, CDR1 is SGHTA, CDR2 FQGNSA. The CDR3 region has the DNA TGTGCCAGCAGCCGGGACAGGGGGATTAATTCACCCCTCCACTTT. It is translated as CASSRDRGINSPLHF.